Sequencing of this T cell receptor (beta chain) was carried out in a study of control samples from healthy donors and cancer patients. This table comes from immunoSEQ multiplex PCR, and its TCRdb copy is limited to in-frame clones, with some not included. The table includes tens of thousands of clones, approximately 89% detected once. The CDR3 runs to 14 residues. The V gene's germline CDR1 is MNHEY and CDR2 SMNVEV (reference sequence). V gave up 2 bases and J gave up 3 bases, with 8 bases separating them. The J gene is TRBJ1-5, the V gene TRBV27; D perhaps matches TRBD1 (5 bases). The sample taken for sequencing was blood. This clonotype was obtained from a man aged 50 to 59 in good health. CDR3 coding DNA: TGTGCCAGCAGTTTAGGAGGGGTCAATCAGCCCCAGCATTTT. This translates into CASSLGGVNQPQHF.